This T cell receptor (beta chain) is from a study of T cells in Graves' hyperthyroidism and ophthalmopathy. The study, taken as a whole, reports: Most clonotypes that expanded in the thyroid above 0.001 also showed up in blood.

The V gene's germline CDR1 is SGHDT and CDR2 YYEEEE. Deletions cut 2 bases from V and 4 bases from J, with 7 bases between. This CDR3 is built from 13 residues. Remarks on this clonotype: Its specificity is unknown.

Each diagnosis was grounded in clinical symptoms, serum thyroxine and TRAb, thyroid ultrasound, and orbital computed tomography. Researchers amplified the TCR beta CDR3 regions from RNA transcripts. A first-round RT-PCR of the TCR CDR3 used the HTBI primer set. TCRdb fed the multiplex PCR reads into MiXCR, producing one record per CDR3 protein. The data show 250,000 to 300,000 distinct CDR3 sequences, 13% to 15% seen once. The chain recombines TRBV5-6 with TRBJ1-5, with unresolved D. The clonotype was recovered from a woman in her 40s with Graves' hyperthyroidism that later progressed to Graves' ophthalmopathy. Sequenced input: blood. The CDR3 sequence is CASSFGQNQPQHF. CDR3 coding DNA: TGTGCCAGCAGCTTTGGGCAAAATCAGCCCCAGCATTTT.